The 22 T cell receptor beta chains presented below share a single source sample, sequenced in a study of T cell repertoires in cytomegalovirus infection. TCRdb analysed the reads with MiXCR anew, one entry per CDR3 protein. The table lists nearly 700,000 distinct CDR3 sequences, about 33% of them singletons. Their antigen targets remain unknown. The sample here was cultured PBMCs, taken from culture after CMV antigen stimulation. These receptors came from a human donor in good health (CMV status not recorded). Some clones in this sample may be carry-over from other donors' samples.

The rearrangement links TRBV6-1 to TRBJ2-1; no clear D gene. This CDR3 spans 13 amino acids. The ends were cut back, 9 bases at V and 0 bases at J, with 9 bases in the middle. Germline V gives CDR1 MNHNS, CDR2 SASEGT. Written as DNA, the CDR3 is TGTGCCAGTTACGGGCGCTCCTACAATGAGCAGTTCTTC. Its protein product is CASYGRSYNEQFF.

The chain employs TRBV6-1 and TRBJ1-5; D perhaps matches TRBD1 (5 bases). The CDR3 is 16 residues long. Trimming took off 4 bases at V and 5 bases at J, with 18 bases between the two ends. The germline V gene has CDR1 MNHNS and CDR2 SASEGT. The CDR3 sequence: CASSALAGEGDQPQHF. CDR3 in DNA: TGTGCCAGCAGTGCCCTGGCGGGGGAAGGGGATCAGCCCCAGCATTTT.

Comment on this clonotype: The junction shows a germline mismatch at one end, possibly a read error. In DNA, the CDR3 is TGTGCCAGCAGCCAAGGTAGTCAGGGGGAGAGCTTC. Translation gives CASSQGSQGESF. The chain has TRBV3-1 and TRBJ2-7; 7 positions match TRBD1. This CDR3 has 12 amino acids. The V gene's germline CDR1 is LGHDT and CDR2 YNNKEL (reference sequence).

This clonotype has only a few counts. The chain combines TRBV20-1 with TRBJ1-4; no firm D call. Germline loops: CDR1 DFQATT, CDR2 SNEGSKA (reference sequence). V was pared by 3 bases and J by 5 bases, with 7 bases between. The CDR3 runs 12 residues. The CDR3 sequence is CSARSGNEKLFF. In DNA form, the CDR3 reads TGCAGTGCTAGGTCGGGAAATGAAAAACTGTTTTTT.

This clonotype has more than one count but fewer than ten. The V gene is TRBV12-3 or TRBV12-4, the J gene TRBJ2-3, with a tentative D call TRBD1 (5 bases). The CDR3 runs 15 residues. V shed 1 base and J shed 4 bases, with 12 bases lying between them. The CDR3 sequence: CASSLDAGMADTQYF. Written as DNA, the CDR3 is TGTGCCAGCAGTTTAGACGCAGGGATGGCAGATACGCAGTATTTT.

A single count supports this clonotype. The chain links TRBV11-3 to TRBJ2-2, with D uncertain. Germline V lookup: CDR1 SGHNT, CDR2 YENEEA. The CDR3 runs to 13 residues. The V and J ends lost 5 bases and 3 bases respectively, with 7 bases between them. The CDR3: CASSDSHTGELFF. The CDR3 DNA reads as TGTGCCAGCAGCGACTCCCACACCGGGGAGCTGTTTTTT. Full variable domain (missing parts from reference TRBV11-3 and TRBJ2-2): EAGVVQSPRYKIIEKKQPVAFWCNPISGHNTLYWYLQNLGQGPELLIRYENEEAVDDSQLPKDRFSAERLKGVDSTLKIQPAELGDSAVYLCASSDSHTGELFFGEGSRLTVL.

The genes are TRBV15 and TRBJ1-1; possible D gene TRBD1, 5 bases. Germline V gene lookup returns CDR1 LNHNV and CDR2 YYDKDF (reference sequence). V lost 4 bases to trimming and J lost 1 base, with 10 bases between them. This CDR3 region has 14 residues. CDR3 sequence (DNA): TGTGCCACCAGCACCCGGGGCTCGAACACTGAAGCTTTCTTT. Encoded protein: CATSTRGSNTEAFF.

A few counts support this clonotype. The chain is built from TRBV4-1 and TRBJ2-1; the match to TRBD2 covers 12 bases. Germline V gene data show CDR1 as MGHRA and CDR2 as YSYEKL. V gave up 2 bases and J gave up 15 bases; unmatched junction bases: 8. This CDR3 region has 14 residues. The CDR3 region has the DNA TGCGCCAGCAGCCAATCAAGACTAGCGGGAGTTCGGTTCTTC. Protein product: CASSQSRLAGVRFF.

The V and J genes are TRBV7-2 and TRBJ2-7, with 9 bases fitting TRBD2. Trimming took 5 bases from V and 6 from J; bases not matched to a gene: 8. The CDR3 is made up of 14 amino acids. Germline-derived CDR1 and CDR2 are SGHTA and FQGNSA. The CDR3 protein is CASSPPGTSTEQYF. The CDR3 DNA follows: TGTGCCAGCAGCCCCCCCGGGACTAGCACCGAGCAGTACTTC.

This CDR3 reads CSVIWGQAQETQYF. The CDR3 coding sequence is TGCAGTGTCATCTGGGGGCAAGCTCAAGAGACCCAGTACTTC. V and J are TRBV20-1 and TRBJ2-5; TRBD1 is a possible D gene (6 bases). Germline V gives CDR1 DFQATT, CDR2 SNEGSKA (reference sequence). The V and J ends lost 7 bases and 2 bases respectively, with 17 bases between them. The CDR3 length is 14 residues.

The sample holds a few counts of this clonotype. The rearrangement links TRBV19 to TRBJ2-7, with TRBD1 matching 10 bases. The CDR3 is 14 residues long. Germline CDR1 LNHDA, CDR2 SQIVND (reference sequence). J was trimmed by 4 bases and V by 7 bases; bases with no gene match: 7. The CDR3: CASKPRQGAYEQYF. CDR3 DNA sequence: TGTGCCAGTAAACCCCGACAGGGGGCTTACGAGCAGTACTTC.

A note on this clonotype: A much larger clone lies a single base off, so this may be a read error. The chain is built from TRBV7-6 and TRBJ1-4, with 10 bases identical to TRBD1. Per the germline V gene, CDR1 is SGHVS and CDR2 is FNYEAQ. The CDR3 contains 18 residues. Losses at the gene ends were 4 bases for V and 4 bases for J; bases not matched to a gene: 12. CDR3 nucleotides: TGTGCCAGCAGCTCGTCCCGGGACAGGGGATGGATTAATGAAAAACTGTTTTTT. This sequence encodes CASSSSRDRGWINEKLFF.

The chain recombines TRBV12-3 or TRBV12-4 with TRBJ2-3; 11 bases are shared with TRBD2. V lost 5 bases and J lost 6; bases outside the gene matches: 10. This CDR3 is 16 amino acids long. In DNA, the CDR3 is TGTGCCAGCAGTCGGGGACTAGCGGCCCTGGGGGATACGCAGTATTTT. It encodes CASSRGLAALGDTQYF.

The chain recombines TRBV6-1 with TRBJ2-7, with 10 bases fitting TRBD1. CDR3 length equals 17 residues. J was trimmed by 6 bases and V by 2 bases; bases with no gene match: 13. Germline CDR1 MNHNS, CDR2 SASEGT. The DNA for the CDR3 is TGTGCCAGCAGTGAACTATTTGGGACAGGGGTCGGGGGCGAGCAGTACTTC. Protein: CASSELFGTGVGGEQYF.

This clonotype occurred many times. This chain uses TRBV7-9 with TRBJ1-2; D is ambiguous. Per germline, CDR1 SEHNR and CDR2 FQNEAQ (reference sequence). The CDR3 is 15 residues long. V lost 5 bases, J lost 5 bases, and 18 bases lay in between. DNA of the CDR3: TGTGCCAGCAGCCCCCCGCTCCAGGAAACATATGGCTACACCTTC. This encodes CASSPPLQETYGYTF.

This clonotype was detected only a few times. J is TRBJ2-5 and V is TRBV7-9; weak D call: TRBD2 (6 bases). Per germline, CDR1 SEHNR and CDR2 FQNEAQ (reference sequence). Trimming removed 2 bases from V and 0 bases from J, with 16 bases in between. The CDR3 consists of 17 residues. CDR3 in amino acids: CASSLNRAEGYQETQYF. The CDR3 coding sequence is TGTGCCAGCAGCTTAAACCGAGCGGAGGGGTACCAAGAGACCCAGTACTTC.

This clonotype was seen a handful of times. The chain joins TRBV7-2 to TRBJ1-6, with a tentative D call TRBD1 (5 bases). CDR1 is SGHTA, CDR2 FQGNSA, per germline. The CDR3 length is 15 residues. The V gene lost 3 bases and the J gene lost 7 bases, with 13 bases spanning the gap. For the CDR3, the DNA is TGTGCCAGCAGCTTCCGGGACTTCTCCAATTCACCCCTCCACTTT. Translating gives CASSFRDFSNSPLHF.

The chain links TRBV7-2 to TRBJ2-7; tentatively, D is TRBD2 (6 bases). The CDR3 is 16 amino acids. CDR1 is SGHTA, CDR2 FQGNSA, per germline. V lost 1 base and J lost 3, with 16 bases in between. The CDR3 loop reads CASSLGTGTYGYEQYF. CDR3 in DNA: TGTGCCAGCAGCTTAGGGACCGGGACTTATGGCTACGAGCAGTACTTC.

The chain couples TRBV20-1 to TRBJ2-1; possible D gene TRBD2, 5 bases. Germline V gene sequence: CDR1 DFQATT, CDR2 SNEGSKA (reference sequence). The CDR3 is 16 amino acids. V lost 4 bases, J lost 9 bases, and 25 bases lay in between. For the CDR3, the DNA is TGCAGTGCTACCCCCGTTTTGAGGGCGTGGGGTGGTGAGCAGTTCTTC. Its protein product is CSATPVLRAWGGEQFF.

This clonotype was counted many times. V is TRBV7-2 and J is TRBJ2-3, with D perhaps matching TRBD2 (5 bases). Germline CDR1 SGHTA, CDR2 FQGNSA. The CDR3 loop spans 15 amino acids. The V and J ends lost 2 bases and 6 bases respectively, with 15 bases between them. Written as DNA, the CDR3 is TGTGCCAGCAGCTTAAGTGGTGGGAGAGGTGATACGCAGTATTTT. Encoded protein: CASSLSGGRGDTQYF.

The J gene is TRBJ2-7, the V gene TRBV19; 9 bases fit TRBD1. From germline, CDR1 is LNHDA and CDR2 SQIVND (reference sequence). Trimming at V came to 7 bases and at J to 4 bases, leaving 8 bases not matched to a gene. The CDR3 has 14 residues. The CDR3, as DNA: TGTGCCAGTACCTTGACAGGGGGTGATTACGAGCAGTACTTC. Protein: CASTLTGGDYEQYF.

The chain couples TRBV7-6 to TRBJ2-5; 7 nucleotides match TRBD2. This CDR3 spans 17 amino acids. The V and J ends lost 5 bases and 7 bases, in that order; junction bases with no gene match: 19. Per germline, CDR1 SGHVS and CDR2 FNYEAQ. This chain's CDR3 is CASSRGATREGRGTQYF. In DNA form, the CDR3 reads TGTGCCAGCAGCCGTGGGGCGACAAGGGAGGGCCGCGGGACCCAGTACTTC.